This TCR beta chain originates from a study of response to subunit inactivated influenza vaccine (dated by TCRdb to 2016 to 2019). Describing the broader study: Deep quantitative profiling of the T cell receptor repertoire was used in the study to follow responses to a trivalent subunit inactivated influenza vaccine.

This clonotype was counted only a few times. The antigen it binds to is not known. No quality values exist for individual bases; no much larger clone is one base distant. The library was built by means of RT-PCR. Sequencing instrument: Illumina HiSeq 2500. TCRdb trimmed public reads at Q25 via fastp, called clones via MiXCR and kept in-frame beta chains. Every distinct CDR3 protein forms one entry, paired with its most common genes and DNA. The sample has roughly 700,000 distinct CDR3 sequences on record, 11% to 15% of them singletons. The ten most abundant clones make up 6% to 7% of the sample. Broader findings and caveats from the paper: It was suggested by the authors that each seasonal influenza vaccination may recruit only a limited number of new T cells.

The source is a man in his fifties or sixties who received an inactivated influenza vaccine. Donor details come from another sample of the same person, matched by shared clones. The sample in question was PBMCs from blood, obtained roughly 15 days before vaccination.

Read as DNA, the sequence is TGTGCCAGCAGCTTGTACGGGATCAATGAGCAGTTCTTC. Its protein reads: CASSLYGINEQFF. Here the chain combines TRBV7-9 and TRBJ2-1, with TRBD2 as a weak D call on 5 bases. Reading from cysteine to phenylalanine, the CDR3 counts 13 amino acids. This entry keeps only the CDR3 DNA: 39 bases, framed from base 1. The V and J ends are trimmed by 3 bases and 6 bases, leaving 9 bases between them. Taken from the germline V gene (reference sequence), the CDR1 and CDR2 loops are SEHNR and FQNEAQ.